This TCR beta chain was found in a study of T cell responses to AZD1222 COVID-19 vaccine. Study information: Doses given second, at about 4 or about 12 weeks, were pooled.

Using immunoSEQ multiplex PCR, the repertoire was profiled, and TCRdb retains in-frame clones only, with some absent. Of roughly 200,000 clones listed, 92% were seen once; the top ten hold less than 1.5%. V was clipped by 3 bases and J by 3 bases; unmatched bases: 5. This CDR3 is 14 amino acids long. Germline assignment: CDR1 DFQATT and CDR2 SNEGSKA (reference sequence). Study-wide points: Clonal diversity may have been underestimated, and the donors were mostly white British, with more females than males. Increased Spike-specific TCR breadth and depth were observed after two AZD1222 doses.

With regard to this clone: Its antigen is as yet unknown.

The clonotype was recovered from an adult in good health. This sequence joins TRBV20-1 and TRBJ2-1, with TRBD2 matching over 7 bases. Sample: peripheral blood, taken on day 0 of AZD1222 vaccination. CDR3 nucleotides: TGCAGTGCTAGTGTGCGGGGGATCTACAATGAGCAGTTCTTC. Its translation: CSASVRGIYNEQFF.